These T cell receptor beta chains were read from a single sample in a study of T cell changes during pregnancy in multiple sclerosis. Libraries were prepared by immunoSEQ multiplex PCR; TCRdb keeps only in-frame clonotypes and omits some of them. The top ten hold about 2.3% of the sample, which has about 70,000 clones, around 94% seen once. Sequencing was performed on peripheral blood, taken before pregnancy. All receptors come from a female donor with multiple sclerosis, enrolled in a pregnancy study. The CDR3 runs from the conserved cysteine through the conserved F or W. D genes are given only for firm matches.

d_gene	v_gene	j_gene	CDR3aa
-	TRBV7-8	TRBJ1-5	CASSSRRGEHQPQHF
TRBD2	TRBV28	TRBJ2-1	CASTLVGGDGDEQFF
-	TRBV15	TRBJ2-2	CATSRDQVGVGGELFF
TRBD2	TRBV11-3	TRBJ2-7	CASSLPAGGPYEQYF
TRBD2	TRBV7-9	TRBJ2-3	CASSLETSADTQYF
-	TRBV5-4	TRBJ1-1	CASSWTLNTEAFF
-	TRBV10-2	TRBJ1-1	CASSESNWYRETEAFF
TRBD2	TRBV11-2	TRBJ2-7	CASSRTSGASYEQYF
TRBD1	TRBV25-1	TRBJ2-7	CASSEYGTGIYEQYF
TRBD2	TRBV5-1	TRBJ2-1	CASRGVAGGAGDEQFF
TRBD2	TRBV6-4	TRBJ2-1	CASSDESGSMYEQFF
TRBD1	TRBV7-9	TRBJ2-5	CASSPGQGYQETQYF
-	TRBV11-2	TRBJ2-2	CASSQSVTVTGELFF
-	TRBV19	TRBJ1-2	CASSPRGSNYGYTF
-	TRBV9	TRBJ2-4	CASSVRSGAKNIQYF
TRBD2	TRBV5-1	TRBJ2-5	CASSPGLAGATDSTQYF
-	TRBV19	TRBJ2-2	CASSKKGTQAGELFF
TRBD1	TRBV7-6	TRBJ1-1	CASSLAKEQGGTEAFF
-	TRBV28	TRBJ1-1	CASSLPKRVGNTEAFF
-	TRBV6-6	TRBJ2-1	CASSSISGVDYNEQFF
-	TRBV9	TRBJ2-6	CASSGVRGANVLTF
TRBD2	TRBV6-1	TRBJ2-4	CASSVGGTGTKNIQYF
-	TRBV2	TRBJ1-4	CASSQREATNEKLFF
TRBD1	TRBV29-1	TRBJ2-5	CSVGGGRETQYF
-	TRBV5-1	TRBJ2-1	CASSFGRGGDEQFF
-	TRBV2	TRBJ1-5	CASKPPGQRLNQPQHF
-	TRBV28	TRBJ2-7	CASSWGGPYEQYF
TRBD1	TRBV5-1	TRBJ2-1	CASSLWTGSNEQFF
TRBD1	TRBV19	TRBJ2-5	CASSPADRPAETQYF
-	TRBV21-1	TRBJ2-3	CASSKHTSSGRAVRDTQYF
-	TRBV7-2	TRBJ1-1	CASSSTVDTEAFF
-	TRBV11-3	TRBJ2-5	CASSLGRVGLGETQYF
-	TRBV28	TRBJ2-5	CASSTGHNQETQYF
-	TRBV18	TRBJ1-2	CASSPGGHGYTF
TRBD1	TRBV18	TRBJ2-1	CASSPRGQLSSYNEQFF
-	TRBV19	TRBJ2-3	CASSLGGVRTDTQYF
-	TRBV28	TRBJ2-1	CASSPRPGATYNEQFF
-	TRBV30	TRBJ2-7	CAWSVVRGYEQYF
TRBD2	TRBV6-4	TRBJ2-3	CASSALAGADTQYF
-	TRBV19	TRBJ2-7	CASSIAILVRGSYEQYF
TRBD2	TRBV7-9	TRBJ2-7	CASSFSTSGFSYEQYF
-	TRBV4-3	TRBJ1-4	CASSQGPSGKLFF
TRBD2	TRBV5-6	TRBJ2-1	CASSLGTSSYNEQFF
-	TRBV4-1	TRBJ2-2	CASSQGTGVTGELFF
-	TRBV11-3	TRBJ1-1	CASSFGGSVGTEAFF
TRBD2	TRBV6-1	TRBJ2-1	CANLLPGRENEQFF
-	TRBV5-4	TRBJ2-1	CASSTGLQDEQFF
TRBD2	TRBV7-9	TRBJ2-1	CASSSPSGGRAGDEQFF
-	TRBV4-1	TRBJ2-3	CASSLDSSPTDTQYF
TRBD2	TRBV9	TRBJ2-5	CASSVEGTSIETQYF
-	TRBV9	TRBJ1-1	CASSGGGTDLNTEAFF
TRBD2	TRBV5-4	TRBJ2-7	CASSSGTSGSSYEQYF
TRBD1	TRBV18	TRBJ1-4	CASSLQGAFNEKLFF
TRBD2	TRBV7-9	TRBJ2-1	CASSEERTSGSNEQFF
TRBD1	TRBV4-1	TRBJ2-3	CASSQEDRVQYF
-	TRBV7-6	TRBJ2-1	CASSLGEWGDFDEQFF
-	TRBV27	TRBJ1-2	CASSLEGVRGYTF
TRBD2	TRBV15	TRBJ2-3	CATSRGGASGKDTQYF
TRBD2	TRBV27	TRBJ2-7	CASSDLAGGRNYEQYF